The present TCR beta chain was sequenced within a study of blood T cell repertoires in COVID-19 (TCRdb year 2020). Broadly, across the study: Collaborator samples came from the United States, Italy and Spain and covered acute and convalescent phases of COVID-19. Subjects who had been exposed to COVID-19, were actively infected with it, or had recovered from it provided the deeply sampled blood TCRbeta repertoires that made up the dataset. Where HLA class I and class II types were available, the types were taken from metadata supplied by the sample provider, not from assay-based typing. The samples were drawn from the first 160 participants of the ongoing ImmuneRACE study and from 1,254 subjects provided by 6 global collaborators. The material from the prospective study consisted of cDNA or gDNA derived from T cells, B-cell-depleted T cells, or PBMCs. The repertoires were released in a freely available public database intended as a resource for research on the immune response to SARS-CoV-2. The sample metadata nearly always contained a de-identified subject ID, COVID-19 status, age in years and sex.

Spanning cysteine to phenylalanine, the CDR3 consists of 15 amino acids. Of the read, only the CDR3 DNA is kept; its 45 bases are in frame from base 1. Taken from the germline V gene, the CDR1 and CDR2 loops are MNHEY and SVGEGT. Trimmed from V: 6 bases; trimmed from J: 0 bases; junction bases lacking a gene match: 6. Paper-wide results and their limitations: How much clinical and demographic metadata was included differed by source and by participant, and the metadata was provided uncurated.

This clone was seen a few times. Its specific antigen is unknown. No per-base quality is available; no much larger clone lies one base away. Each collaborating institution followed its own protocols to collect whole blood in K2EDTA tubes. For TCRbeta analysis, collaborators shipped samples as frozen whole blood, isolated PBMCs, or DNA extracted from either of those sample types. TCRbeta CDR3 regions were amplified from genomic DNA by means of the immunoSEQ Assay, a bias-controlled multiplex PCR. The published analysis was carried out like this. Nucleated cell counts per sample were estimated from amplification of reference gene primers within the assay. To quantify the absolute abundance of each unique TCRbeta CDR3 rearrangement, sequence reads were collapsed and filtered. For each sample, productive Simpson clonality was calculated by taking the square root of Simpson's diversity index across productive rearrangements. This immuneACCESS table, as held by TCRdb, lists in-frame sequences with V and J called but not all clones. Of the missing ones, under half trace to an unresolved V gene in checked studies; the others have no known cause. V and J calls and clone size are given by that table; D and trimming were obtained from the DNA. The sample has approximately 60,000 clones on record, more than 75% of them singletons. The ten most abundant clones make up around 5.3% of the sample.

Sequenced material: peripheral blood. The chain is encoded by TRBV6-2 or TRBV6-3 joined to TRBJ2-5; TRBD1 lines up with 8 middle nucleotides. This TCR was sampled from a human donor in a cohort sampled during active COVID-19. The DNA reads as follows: TGTGCCAGCAGCCGACAGGGGCAATACCAAGAGACCCAGTACTTC. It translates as CASSRQGQYQETQYF.